A single sample gave rise to the 5 T cell receptor beta chains below, sequenced in a study of CD8+ T cells in alopecia areata. cDNA prepared by RNA extraction and subsequent reverse transcription served as the template for sequencing. The assay was immunoSEQ multiplex PCR, and TCRdb's table has in-frame clones only and misses some. This table has 150,000 or so clones, around 50% appearing once. The sequenced sample consisted of CD4+ T cells sorted from blood. The receptors shown here come from a human donor with alopecia areata.

The chain links TRBV29-1 to TRBJ2-7; D perhaps matches TRBD2 (5 bases). Deletions cut 4 bases from V and 2 bases from J, with 9 bases between. CDR1 is SQVTM, CDR2 ANQGSEA, per germline. The CDR3 sequence is 12 residues long. The CDR3 nucleotides read TGCAGCGTTGTAGCGTTAACCTACGAGCAGTACTTC. Translated: CSVVALTYEQYF.

The rearrangement joins TRBV29-1 to TRBJ1-1; 10 nucleotides line up with TRBD1. The CDR3 totals 13 residues. Germline V gene lookup returns CDR1 SQVTM and CDR2 ANQGSEA. V shed 6 bases, J shed 6 bases, and the junction held 7 bases outside the gene matches. The CDR3 spells CSVGDRGFSEAFF. CDR3 nucleotide sequence: TGCAGCGTGGGGGACAGGGGTTTTTCTGAAGCTTTCTTT.

The chain recombines TRBV7-3 with TRBJ2-5; D gene uncertain. Germline-derived CDR1 and CDR2 are SGHTA and FQGTGA. V was shortened by 4 bases and J by 0 bases, with 6 bases between the two germline ends. This CDR3 region has 13 residues. CDR3: CASSSMYQETQYF. The CDR3 coding sequence is TGTGCCAGCAGCTCAATGTACCAAGAGACCCAGTACTTC.

The chain employs TRBV5-1 and TRBJ2-3, with 7 positions matching TRBD2. The V segment lost 2 bases and the J segment 2 bases; nucleotides outside the gene matches: 8. The CDR3 spans 16 residues. In germline, CDR1 is SGHRS, CDR2 YFSETQ. The CDR3 region is CASSLPAGRTTDTQYF. The CDR3 DNA follows: TGCGCCAGCAGCTTACCAGCGGGACGCACCACAGATACGCAGTATTTT.

V is TRBV4-1 and J is TRBJ1-5, with TRBD1 identical over 7 bases. This CDR3 is 15 amino acids long. J was trimmed by 6 bases and V by 1 base; bases with no gene match: 6. In germline, CDR1 is MGHRA, CDR2 YSYEKL. This chain's CDR3 is CASSQVVGGRQPQHF. The CDR3 nucleotides are TGCGCCAGCAGCCAAGTGGTAGGGGGCCGTCAGCCCCAGCATTTT.